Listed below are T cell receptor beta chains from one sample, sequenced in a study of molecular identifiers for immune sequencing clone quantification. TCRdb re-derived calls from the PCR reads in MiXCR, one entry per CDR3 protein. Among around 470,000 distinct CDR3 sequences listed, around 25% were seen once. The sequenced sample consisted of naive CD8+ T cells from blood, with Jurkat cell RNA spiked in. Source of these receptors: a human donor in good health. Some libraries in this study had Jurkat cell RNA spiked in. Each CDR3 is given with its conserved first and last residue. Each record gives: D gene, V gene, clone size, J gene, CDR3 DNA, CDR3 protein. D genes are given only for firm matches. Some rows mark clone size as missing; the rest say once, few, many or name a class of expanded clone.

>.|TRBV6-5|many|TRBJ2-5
TGTGCCAGCACCGACACCCAAGAGACCCAGTACTTC
CASTDTQETQYF
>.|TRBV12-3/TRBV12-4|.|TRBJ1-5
TGTGCCAGCAGTCCGTCCCTCGGGGCAGACTATAGCAATCAGCCCCAGCTTTTT
CASSPSLGADYSNQPQLF
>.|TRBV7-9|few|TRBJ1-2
TGTGCCAGCAGCCCGACAGAAGGCTATGGCTACACCTTC
CASSPTEGYGYTF
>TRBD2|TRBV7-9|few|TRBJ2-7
TGTGCCAGCAGCTTAGCTAGCGGGAGTATTTACGAGCAGTACTTC
CASSLASGSIYEQYF
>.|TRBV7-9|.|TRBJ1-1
TGTGCCAGCAGCTTAGAGTACAGGGTCGGCACTGAAGCTTTCTTT
CASSLEYRVGTEAFF
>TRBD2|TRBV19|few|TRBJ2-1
TGTGCCAGTAGTGGGACTAGCGGGGGGTACAATGAGCAGTTCTTC
CASSGTSGGYNEQFF
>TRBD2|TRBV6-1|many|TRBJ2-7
TGTGCCAGCAGTCCTTTCGGACTAGCGGGATCCTACGAGCAGTACTTC
CASSPFGLAGSYEQYF
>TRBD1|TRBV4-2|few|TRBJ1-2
TGTGCCAGCAGCCAAGCGGACAGGGGTTTATGGTATGGCTACACCTTC
CASSQADRGLWYGYTF
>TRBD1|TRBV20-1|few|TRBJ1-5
TGCAGTGCTAGAGATACAGGGGAGAATCAGCCCCAGCATTTT
CSARDTGENQPQHF
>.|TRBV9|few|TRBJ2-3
TGTGCCAGCAGCGTGCGGGGCGGCACAGATACGCAGTATTTT
CASSVRGGTDTQYF
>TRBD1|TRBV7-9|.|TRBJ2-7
TGTGCCAGCAGTTTTGGACAGGGGCCCTACTACGAGCAGTACTTC
CASSFGQGPYYEQYF
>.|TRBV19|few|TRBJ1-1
TGTGCCAGTATAGCGGATGGGGGCACTGAAGCTTTCTTT
CASIADGGTEAFF
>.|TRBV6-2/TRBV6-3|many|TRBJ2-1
TGTGCCAGCACCTCCCTCATTTGGGATGAGCAGTTCTTC
CASTSLIWDEQFF
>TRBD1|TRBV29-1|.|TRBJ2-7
TGCAGCGTGGAACATCCCAGGACAGGTTTTTCTCACTTC
CSVEHPRTGFSHF
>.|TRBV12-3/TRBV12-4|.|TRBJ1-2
TGTGCCATACAGGTAGCTAACTATGGCCACACCTTC
CAIQVANYGHTF
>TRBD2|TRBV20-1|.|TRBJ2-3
TGCAGTGCTCCAGGTCGGGCTAGCGGGAGTATCATAGATACGCAGTATTTT
CSAPGRASGSIIDTQYF
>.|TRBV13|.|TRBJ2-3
TGTGCCAGCAGCCCCGCAGTGGGACCTCTCACGCAGTATTTT
CASSPAVGPLTQYF
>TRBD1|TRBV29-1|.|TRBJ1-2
TGCAGCGTTGAAGCCAGGACAGGGGTTAACTATGGCTACACCTTC
CSVEARTGVNYGYTF
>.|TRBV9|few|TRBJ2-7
TGTGCCAGCAGCGTAGGCGGGCTAGCGCCCCTGGAGCAGTACTTC
CASSVGGLAPLEQYF
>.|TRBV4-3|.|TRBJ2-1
TGCGCCAGCAACCAAGCCAGGGAGAACAATGAGCAGTTCTTC
CASNQARENNEQFF
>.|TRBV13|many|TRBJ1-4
TGTGCCAGCAGCTTAAGCGGCGGGGGTCACGAAAAACTGTTTTTT
CASSLSGGGHEKLFF
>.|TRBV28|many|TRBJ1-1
TGTGCCAGCAGGGGGGCGACTGAAGCTTTCTTT
CASRGATEAFF
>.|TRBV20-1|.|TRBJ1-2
TGCAGTGCTAGAGATTCCGGGGGGCTGTTTGGCTACACCTTC
CSARDSGGLFGYTF
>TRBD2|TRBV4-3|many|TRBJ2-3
TGCGCCAGCAGCCAAGAGTCTAGCGGGAGCACAGATACGCAGTATTTT
CASSQESSGSTDTQYF
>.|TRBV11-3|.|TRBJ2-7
TGTGCCAGCAGCCCCGCCGGGGACGTCTACGAGCAGTACTTC
CASSPAGDVYEQYF
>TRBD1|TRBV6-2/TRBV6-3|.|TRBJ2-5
TGTGCCAGCAGACAGGGGGCAGAAGAGACCCAGTACTTC
CASRQGAEETQYF
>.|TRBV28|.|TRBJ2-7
TGTGCCAGCAGTTTCCGTAACGTTAGGGAGCAGTACTTC
CASSFRNVREQYF
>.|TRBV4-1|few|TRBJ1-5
TGCGCCAGCAGCCACGGACCGAGTCAGCCCCAGCATTTT
CASSHGPSQPQHF
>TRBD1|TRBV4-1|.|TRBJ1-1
TGCGCCAGCAGCCAAGTTCGACAGGGGATGACTGAAGCTTTCTTT
CASSQVRQGMTEAFF
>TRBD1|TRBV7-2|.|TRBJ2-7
TGTGCCAGCAGCTTAAATAGGGGACAGGAAGCTTACGAGCAGTACTTC
CASSLNRGQEAYEQYF
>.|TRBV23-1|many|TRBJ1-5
TGCGCCAGCATTCCCCCTGGCTGCGCCCGAAATTATAGCAATCAGCCCCAGCATTTT
CASIPPGCARNYSNQPQHF
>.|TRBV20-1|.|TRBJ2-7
TGCGGTGCTAGAGATATAGGGGGCGAGCAGTACTTC
CGARDIGGEQYF
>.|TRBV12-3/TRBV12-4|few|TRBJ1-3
TGTGCCAGCAGAATAGTAGCAGGGGAATTTGGAAACACCATATATTTT
CASRIVAGEFGNTIYF
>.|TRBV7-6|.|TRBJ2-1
TGTGCCAGCAGCTTAGGTGAAAGGAATGAGCAGTTCTTC
CASSLGERNEQFF
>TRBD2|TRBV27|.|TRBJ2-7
TGTGCCAGCAGTTTATCTAGCGGGAGGAGCTACGAGCAGTACTTC
CASSLSSGRSYEQYF
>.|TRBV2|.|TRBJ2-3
TGTGCCGGCAGTGGGGCCCTTTGGGCAGATAGAAGCACAGATACGCAGTATTTT
CAGSGALWADRSTDTQYF
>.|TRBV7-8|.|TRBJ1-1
TGTGCCAGCAGCTTAGACGGACAAGGACAAATGAACACTGAAGCTTTCTTT
CASSLDGQGQMNTEAFF
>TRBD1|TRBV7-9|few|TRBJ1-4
TGTGCCAGCAGCGATACCTGGGACAGAGAACCAACTAATGAAAAACTGTTTTTT
CASSDTWDREPTNEKLFF
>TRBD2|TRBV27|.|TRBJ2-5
TGTGCCAGCAGTCCCGGGACTAGCGGGTTGAAAGAGACCCAGTACTTC
CASSPGTSGLKETQYF
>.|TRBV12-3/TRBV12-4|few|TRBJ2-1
TGTGCCAGCAGTTCTCTACGTTACAATGAGCAGTTCTTC
CASSSLRYNEQFF
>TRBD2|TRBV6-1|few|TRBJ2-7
TGTGCCACCTCAATGGGGGGGACCTACGAGCAGTACTTC
CATSMGGTYEQYF
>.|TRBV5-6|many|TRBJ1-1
TGTGCCAGCACCCCGGGGACCCTGAACACTGAAGCTTTCTTT
CASTPGTLNTEAFF
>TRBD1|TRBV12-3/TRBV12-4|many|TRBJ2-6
TGTGCCAGCAGTCAGACAGGGGGCGGATCTGGGGCCAACGTCCTGACTTTC
CASSQTGGGSGANVLTF
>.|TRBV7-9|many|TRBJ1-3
TGTGCCAGCAGCTTAACGTTGACAGCCTCTGGAAACACCATATATTTT
CASSLTLTASGNTIYF
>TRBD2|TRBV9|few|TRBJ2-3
TGTGCCAGCAGCGTATGGGCTAGCGGGCAGTATACGCAGTATTTT
CASSVWASGQYTQYF
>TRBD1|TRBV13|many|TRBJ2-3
TGTGCCAGCAGCAGCGGGACAGGGTTGACAGATACGCAGTATTTT
CASSSGTGLTDTQYF
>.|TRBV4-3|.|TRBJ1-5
TGCGCCAGCAGCCCCTTGGCAGGACAGCCCCAGCATTTT
CASSPLAGQPQHF
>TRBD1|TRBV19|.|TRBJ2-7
TGTGCCAGTGGTATCGGACAGGGGTTGCTCAACGAGCAGTACTTC
CASGIGQGLLNEQYF
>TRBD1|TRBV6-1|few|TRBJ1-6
TGTGCCAGCAGTGCCTCGACAGGGCCCTATAATTCACCCCTCCACTTT
CASSASTGPYNSPLHF
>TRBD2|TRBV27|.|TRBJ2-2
TGTGCCAGCAGTTTGGGGCTAGCGGGAGCTTGGGCCGGGGAGCTGTTTTTT
CASSLGLAGAWAGELFF
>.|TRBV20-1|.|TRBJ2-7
TGCAGTGCTAGAGATCGGGAAGGGGATCCCTACGAGCAGTACTTC
CSARDREGDPYEQYF